The 17 T cell receptor beta chains reported below all come from one sample, sequenced in a study of beta chain features in type 1 diabetes (dated by TCRdb to between 2017 and 2018). Library preparation was by the immunoSEQ multiplex PCR assay. The High Capacity cDNA Reverse Transcription Kit was used to reverse transcribe all of the isolated RNA, meaning that expressed TCRB transcripts were what got sequenced. Entries here come from immuneACCESS through TCRdb and include only in-frame sequences with V and J called. Some clones fail to appear in such tables; in the studies checked, an unresolved V gene covers under half of the shortfall, and the cause of the remainder is unknown. Across this sample there are about 360,000 clones, with over 10% seen only once. The leading ten clones occupy about 0.018% of the sample. Sequenced material: naive CD4+ T cells from blood. The meaning of the sample's cell subset or site label: true naive CD4+ T cells. These receptors originate from a man younger than 30 in good health.

This clone occurred a few times. V and J are TRBV5-1 and TRBJ2-5; TRBD1 might be the D (6 bases). V dropped 3 bases and J dropped 1 base, with 13 bases sitting between them. The germline CDR1 and CDR2 sequences are SGHRS and YFSETQ. This CDR3 comprises 15 residues. The CDR3 protein is CASSSGQGPQETQYF. Written as DNA, the CDR3 is TGCGCCAGCAGCTCGGGGCAGGGGCCCCAAGAGACCCAGTACTTC.

This clone was recorded a few times. The chain uses TRBV5-1 and TRBJ1-2, with TRBD1 identical over 7 bases. Trimming removed 0 bases from V and 7 bases from J; junction bases left unmatched: 6. This CDR3 comprises 14 residues. Germline V CDR1 and CDR2: SGHRS, YFSETQ. CDR3 nucleotide sequence: TGCGCCAGCAGCTTGGATGAGGGGGCCTCTGGCTACACCTTC. This translates into CASSLDEGASGYTF.

This clone was observed a handful of times. This chain links TRBV30 with TRBJ1-1; the D gene is possibly TRBD1 (6 bases). The V end lost 5 bases, the J end lost 3 bases, and 13 bases lay between the germline ends. CDR3 size: 13 residues. Germline CDR1 reads GTSNPN; CDR2 reads SVGIG (reference sequence). CDR3: CAWGGAKDTEAFF. The CDR3 DNA reads TGTGCCTGGGGGGGGGCGAAGGACACTGAAGCTTTCTTT.

This clone has more than one count but fewer than ten. V usage is TRBV4-2 and J usage is TRBJ2-1; 13 bases are a match to TRBD2. With V trimmed by 1 base and J by 6 bases, 9 bases remained unmatched. The CDR3 contains 18 residues. Germline lookup yields CDR1 LGHNA and CDR2 YNFKEQ. CDR3 protein: CASSQALAGGGTFNEQFF. The CDR3 nucleotides are TGTGCCAGCAGCCAAGCACTAGCGGGGGGGGGCACCTTCAATGAGCAGTTCTTC.

V usage is TRBV21-1 and J usage is TRBJ2-5; TRBD2, the table's D call, was not compared with the DNA. TRBV21-1 is annotated as a pseudogene. CDR3 length: 14 amino acids. In DNA, the CDR3 is TGTCGCCGGCTAGCGGGAGATGATGCAGAGACCCAGTACTTC. This encodes CRRLAGDDAETQYF.

V usage is TRBV28 and J usage is TRBJ1-2, with D tentatively TRBD1 (5 bases). Trimming removed 5 bases from V and 6 bases from J, with 13 bases in between. CDR3 length: 13 amino acids. CDR1 is MDHEN and CDR2 is SYDVKM in the germline V gene. CDR3 amino acids: CASSLTRVNGYTF. CDR3 coding DNA: TGTGCCAGCAGTCTAACCAGGGTGAATGGCTACACCTTC.

The V gene is TRBV5-1, the J gene TRBJ1-1, with TRBD1 identical over 7 bases. Trimming took 5 bases from V and 2 from J; bases not matched to a gene: 6. Germline V gives CDR1 SGHRS, CDR2 YFSETQ. The length of the CDR3 is 14 residues. DNA of the CDR3: TGCGCCAGCAGTTCCGGGACAGCAAACACTGAAGCTTTCTTT. Its protein is CASSSGTANTEAFF.

Regarding this clone: At one end, the junction sequence differs from germline, possibly due to a read error. The sample carries other DNA sequences with the same CDR3. The chain uses TRBV28 and TRBJ1-1, with TRBD1 as a possible D gene (5 bases). The CDR3 sequence is 13 residues long. CDR1 and CDR2 from the germline V gene are MDHEN and SYDVKM. The CDR3 DNA follows: TGTGCCACCATTAGGAACAGGAACACTGAGGCTTTCTTT. Amino acids: CATIRNRNTEAFF.

In its sample, this clone was seen a few times. This chain joins TRBV5-6 and TRBJ2-3; possibly TRBD2 for D (5 bases). Germline assignment: CDR1 SGHDT and CDR2 YYEEEE. V lost 1 base and J 5 bases, leaving 8 bases between the germline ends. The CDR3 is 13 amino acids. The CDR3 loop is CASSLPGRDTQYF. In nucleotides, the CDR3 is TGTGCCAGCAGCTTGCCGGGGAGAGATACGCAGTATTTT.

The chain uses TRBV27 and TRBJ2-5; perhaps TRBD2 as D (7 bases). V shed 6 bases and J shed 5 bases, with 19 bases lying between them. CDR3 length: 15 residues. Germline-derived CDR1 and CDR2 are MNHEY and SMNVEV (reference sequence). CDR3 coding DNA: TGTGCCAGCAGGCTCAGGGAGGGGGGGGTGGAGACCCAGTACTTC. Amino acid sequence: CASRLREGGVETQYF.

This clone was seen a few times. The CDR3 is CASSQKTSGRALDEQFF. The CDR3, as DNA: TGTGCCAGCAGCCAAAAGACTAGCGGGAGGGCCCTGGATGAGCAGTTCTTC. This chain joins TRBV4-2 and TRBJ2-1; 14 bases agree with TRBD2. The CDR3 sequence is 17 residues long. CDR1 is LGHNA, CDR2 YNFKEQ, per germline. Trimming cost V 2 bases and J 8 bases; bases outside gene matches: 8.

V and J are TRBV18 and TRBJ1-1; D is ambiguous. The CDR3 consists of 13 residues. Germline CDR1 is KGHSH and CDR2 is LQKENI. The V and J ends lost 1 base and 5 bases respectively, with 8 bases between them. CDR3 region: CASSPRALTEAFF. The CDR3 bases are TGTGCCAGCTCACCACGGGCACTGACTGAAGCTTTCTTT.

This clone was counted a few times. The rearrangement uses TRBV15 and TRBJ2-2; 10 nucleotides align to TRBD2. V shed 3 bases, J shed 4 bases, and the junction held 11 bases outside the gene matches. The CDR3 loop spans 18 amino acids. CDR1 and CDR2 from the germline V gene are LNHNV and YYDKDF (reference sequence). DNA of the CDR3: TGTGCCACCAGCAGCGAGGTGGTTAGCGGGGGGCCCACCGGGGAGCTGTTTTTT. Translation gives CATSSEVVSGGPTGELFF.

This clone was seen more than once but under ten times. The chain joins TRBV30 to TRBJ2-5; possibly TRBD2 for D (6 bases). This CDR3 is 13 amino acids long. Trimming removed 3 bases from V and 2 bases from J, with 10 bases in between. CDR1 GTSNPN and CDR2 SVGIG come from the germline V gene (reference sequence). The CDR3 region is CAWRLGLQETQYF. The CDR3 DNA reads as TGTGCCTGGAGGCTGGGACTTCAAGAGACCCAGTACTTC.

This clone has a handful of counts. The rearrangement links TRBV5-1 to TRBJ2-1; TRBD1 matches at 8 bases. The CDR3 extends over 12 amino acids. Germline trimming cut 4 bases from V and 16 bases from J; bases unmatched to any gene: 10. CDR1 is SGHRS, CDR2 YFSETQ, per germline. The CDR3 here is CASSDQDRASFF. The CDR3 nucleotides read TGCGCCAGCAGCGACCAGGACAGGGCGAGTTTCTTC.

This clone has just a few counts. V usage is TRBV14 and J usage is TRBJ2-7; perhaps TRBD1 as D (6 bases). The ends were cut back, 2 bases at V and 2 bases at J, with 10 bases in the middle. Germline-derived CDR1 and CDR2 are SGHDN and FVKESK. This CDR3 has 14 amino acids. DNA for the CDR3: TGTGCCAGCAGCCAATACACAGGGCCCTACGAGCAGTACTTC. Residues: CASSQYTGPYEQYF. The full variable domain, in which reference TRBV14 and TRBJ2-7 provide the parts outside the CDR3, is EAGVTQFPSHSVIEKGQTVTLRCDPISGHDNLYWYRRVMGKEIKFLLHFVKESKQDESGMPNNRFLAERTGGTYSTLKVQPAELEDSGVYFCASSQYTGPYEQYFGPGTRLTVT.

This clone occurred a few times. V usage is TRBV9 and J usage is TRBJ1-1; 8 nucleotides align to TRBD1. This CDR3 is 15 amino acids long. The V gene end was trimmed by 4 bases and the J gene end by 6 bases; junction bases not matched to a gene: 11. The germline V gene encodes CDR1 SGDLS and CDR2 YYNGEE. CDR3 in amino acids: CASSSLKTGAPEAFF. The CDR3, as DNA: TGTGCCAGCAGCTCTTTAAAGACAGGGGCCCCTGAAGCTTTCTTT.